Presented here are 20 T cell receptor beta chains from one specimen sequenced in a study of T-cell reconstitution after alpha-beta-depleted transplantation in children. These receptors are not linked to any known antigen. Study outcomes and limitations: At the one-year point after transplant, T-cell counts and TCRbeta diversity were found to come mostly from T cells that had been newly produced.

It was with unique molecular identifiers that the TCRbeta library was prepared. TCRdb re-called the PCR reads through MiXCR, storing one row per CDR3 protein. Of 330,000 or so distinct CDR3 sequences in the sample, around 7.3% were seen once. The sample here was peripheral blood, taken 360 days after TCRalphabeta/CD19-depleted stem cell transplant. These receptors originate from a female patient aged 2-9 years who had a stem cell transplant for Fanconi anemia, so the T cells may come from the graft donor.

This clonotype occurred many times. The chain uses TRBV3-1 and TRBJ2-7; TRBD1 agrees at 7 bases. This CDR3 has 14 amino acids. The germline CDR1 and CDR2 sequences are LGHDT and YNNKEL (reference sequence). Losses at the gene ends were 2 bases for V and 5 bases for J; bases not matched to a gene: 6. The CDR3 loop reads CASSQPGTANEQYF. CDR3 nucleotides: TGTGCCAGCAGCCAACCCGGGACAGCTAACGAGCAGTACTTC.

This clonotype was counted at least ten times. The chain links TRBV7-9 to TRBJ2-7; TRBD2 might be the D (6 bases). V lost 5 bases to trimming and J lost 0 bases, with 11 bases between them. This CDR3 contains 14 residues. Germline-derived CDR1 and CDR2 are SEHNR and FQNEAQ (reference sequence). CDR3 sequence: CASSRDLLSYEQYF. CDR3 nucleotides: TGTGCCAGCAGCCGGGACTTGCTCTCCTACGAGCAGTACTTC.

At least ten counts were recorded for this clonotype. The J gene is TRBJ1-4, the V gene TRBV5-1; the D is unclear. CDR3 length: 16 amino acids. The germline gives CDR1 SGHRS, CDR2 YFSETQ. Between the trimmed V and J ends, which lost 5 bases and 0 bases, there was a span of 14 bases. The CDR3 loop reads CASSIGRAATNEKLFF. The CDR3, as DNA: TGCGCCAGCAGTATTGGCAGAGCAGCAACTAATGAAAAACTGTTTTTT.

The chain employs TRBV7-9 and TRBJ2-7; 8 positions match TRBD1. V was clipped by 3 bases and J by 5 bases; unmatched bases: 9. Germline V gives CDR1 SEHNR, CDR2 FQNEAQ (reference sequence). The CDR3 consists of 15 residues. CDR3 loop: CASSFGQGIFHEQYF. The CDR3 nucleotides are TGTGCCAGCAGCTTCGGACAGGGAATTTTCCACGAGCAGTACTTC.

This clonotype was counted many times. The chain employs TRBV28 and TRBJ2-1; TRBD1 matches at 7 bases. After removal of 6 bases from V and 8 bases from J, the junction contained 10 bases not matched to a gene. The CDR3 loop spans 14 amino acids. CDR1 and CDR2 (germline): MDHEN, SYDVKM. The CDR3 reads CASSKDRVEDEQFF. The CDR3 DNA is TGTGCCAGCAGCAAAGACAGGGTCGAAGATGAGCAGTTCTTC.

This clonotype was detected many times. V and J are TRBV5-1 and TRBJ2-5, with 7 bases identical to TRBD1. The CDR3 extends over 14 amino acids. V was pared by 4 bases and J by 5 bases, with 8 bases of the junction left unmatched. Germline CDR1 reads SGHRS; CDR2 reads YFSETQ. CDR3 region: CASSPTGVVETQYF. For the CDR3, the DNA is TGCGCCAGCAGCCCAACAGGGGTTGTGGAGACCCAGTACTTC.

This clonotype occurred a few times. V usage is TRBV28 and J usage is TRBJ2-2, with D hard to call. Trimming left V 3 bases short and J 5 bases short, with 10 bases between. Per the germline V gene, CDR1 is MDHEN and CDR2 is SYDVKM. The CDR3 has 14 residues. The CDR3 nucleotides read TGTGCCAGCAGTTTTTCATTCGGGACCGGGGAGCTGTTTTTT. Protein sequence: CASSFSFGTGELFF.

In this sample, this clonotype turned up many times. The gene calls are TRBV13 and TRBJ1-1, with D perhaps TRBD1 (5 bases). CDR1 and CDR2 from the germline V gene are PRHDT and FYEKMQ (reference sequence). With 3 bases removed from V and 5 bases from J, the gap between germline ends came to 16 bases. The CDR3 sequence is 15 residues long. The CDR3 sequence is CASSLLGRARTEAFF. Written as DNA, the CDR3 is TGTGCCAGCAGCTTGTTGGGCAGGGCCCGTACTGAAGCTTTCTTT.

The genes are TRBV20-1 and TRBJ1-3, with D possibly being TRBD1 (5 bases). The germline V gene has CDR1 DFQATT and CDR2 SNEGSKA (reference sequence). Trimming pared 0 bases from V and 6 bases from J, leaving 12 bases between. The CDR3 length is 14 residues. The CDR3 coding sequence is TGCAGTGCTAGAGATGACTGGACAACAAACACCATATATTTT. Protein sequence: CSARDDWTTNTIYF.

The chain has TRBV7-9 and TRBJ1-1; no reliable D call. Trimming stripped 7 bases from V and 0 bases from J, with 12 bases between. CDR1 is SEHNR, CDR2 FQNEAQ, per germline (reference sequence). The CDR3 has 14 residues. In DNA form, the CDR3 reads TGTGCCAGCATCTCAACTCGTTTGAACACTGAAGCTTTCTTT. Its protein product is CASISTRLNTEAFF.

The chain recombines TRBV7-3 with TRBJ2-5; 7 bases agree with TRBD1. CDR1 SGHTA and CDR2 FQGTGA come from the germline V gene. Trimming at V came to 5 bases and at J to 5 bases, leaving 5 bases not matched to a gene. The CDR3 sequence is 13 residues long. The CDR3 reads CASSPGTAETQYF. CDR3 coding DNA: TGTGCCAGCAGCCCCGGGACAGCGGAGACCCAGTACTTC.

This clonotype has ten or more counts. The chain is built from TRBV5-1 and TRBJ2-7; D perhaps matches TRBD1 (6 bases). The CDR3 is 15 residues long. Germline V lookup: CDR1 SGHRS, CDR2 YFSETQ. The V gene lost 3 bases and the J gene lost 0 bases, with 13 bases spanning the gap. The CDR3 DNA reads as TGCGCCAGCAGCTCGCAGGGGCTGGGCTCCTACGAGCAGTACTTC. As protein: CASSSQGLGSYEQYF. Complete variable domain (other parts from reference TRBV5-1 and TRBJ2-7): KAGVTQTPRYLIKTRGQQVTLSCSPISGHRSVSWYQQTPGQGLQFLFEYFSETQRNKGNFPGRFSGRQFSNSRSEMNVSTLELGDSALYLCASSSQGLGSYEQYFGPGTRLTVT.

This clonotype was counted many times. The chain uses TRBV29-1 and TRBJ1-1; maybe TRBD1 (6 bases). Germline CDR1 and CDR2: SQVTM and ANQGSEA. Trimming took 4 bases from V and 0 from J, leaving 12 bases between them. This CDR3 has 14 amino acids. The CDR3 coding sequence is TGCAGCGTTGGCCGTACAGGGATGAACACTGAAGCTTTCTTT. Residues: CSVGRTGMNTEAFF. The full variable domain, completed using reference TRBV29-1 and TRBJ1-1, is SAVISQKPSRDICQRGTSLTIQCQVDSQVTMMFWYRQQPGQSLTLIATANQGSEATYESGFVIDKFPISRPNLTFSTLTVSNMSPEDSSIYLCSVGRTGMNTEAFFGQGTRLTVV.

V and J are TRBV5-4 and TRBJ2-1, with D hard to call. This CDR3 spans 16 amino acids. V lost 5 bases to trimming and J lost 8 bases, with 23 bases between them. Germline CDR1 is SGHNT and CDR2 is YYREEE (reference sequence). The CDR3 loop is CASRYRSPMGRDEQFF. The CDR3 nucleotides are TGTGCCAGCAGGTACCGTTCCCCCATGGGAAGGGATGAGCAGTTCTTC.

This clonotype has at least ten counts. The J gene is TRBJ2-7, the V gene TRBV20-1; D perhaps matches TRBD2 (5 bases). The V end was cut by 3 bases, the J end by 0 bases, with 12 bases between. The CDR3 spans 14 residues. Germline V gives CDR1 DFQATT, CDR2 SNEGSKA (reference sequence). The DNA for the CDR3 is TGCAGTGCTAGGCGGGCTCTAAGCTCCTACGAGCAGTACTTC. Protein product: CSARRALSSYEQYF.

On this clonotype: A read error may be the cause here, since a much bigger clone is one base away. The CDR3 reads CASSADRNSPLHF. CDR3 DNA: TGTGCCAGCAGCGCAGACCGAAATTCACCCCTCCACTTT. J is TRBJ1-6 and V is TRBV9; D is uncertain. Germline CDR1 SGDLS, CDR2 YYNGEE. The ends were cut back, 3 bases at V and 7 bases at J, with 8 bases in the middle. The CDR3 is 13 amino acids.

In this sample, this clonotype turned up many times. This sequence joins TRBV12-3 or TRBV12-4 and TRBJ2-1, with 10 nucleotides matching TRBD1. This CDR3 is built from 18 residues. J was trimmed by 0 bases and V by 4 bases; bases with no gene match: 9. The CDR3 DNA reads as TGTGCCAGCAGTTCCACGGGACAGGGGATCAGCTCCTACAATGAGCAGTTCTTC. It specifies CASSSTGQGISSYNEQFF.

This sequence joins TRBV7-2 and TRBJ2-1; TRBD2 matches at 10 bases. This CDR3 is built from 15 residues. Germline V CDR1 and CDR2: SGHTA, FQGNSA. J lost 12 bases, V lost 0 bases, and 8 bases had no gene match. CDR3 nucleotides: TGTGCCAGCAGCTTAGCTGGGCTAGCGGGAGAATCGCAGTTCTTC. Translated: CASSLAGLAGESQFF.

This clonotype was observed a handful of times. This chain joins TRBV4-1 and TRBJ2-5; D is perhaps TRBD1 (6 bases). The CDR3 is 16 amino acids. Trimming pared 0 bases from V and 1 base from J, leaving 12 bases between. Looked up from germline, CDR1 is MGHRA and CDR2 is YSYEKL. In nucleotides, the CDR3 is TGCGCCAGCAGCCAAGAGTGGACAGACCTCCAAGAGACCCAGTACTTC. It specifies CASSQEWTDLQETQYF.

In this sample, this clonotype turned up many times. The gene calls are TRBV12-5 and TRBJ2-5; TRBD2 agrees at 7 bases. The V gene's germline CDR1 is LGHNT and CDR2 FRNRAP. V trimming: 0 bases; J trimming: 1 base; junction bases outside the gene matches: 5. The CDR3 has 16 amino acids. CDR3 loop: CASGLVRGGGQETQYF. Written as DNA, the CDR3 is TGTGCTAGTGGTTTGGTACGCGGCGGGGGCCAAGAGACCCAGTACTTC.